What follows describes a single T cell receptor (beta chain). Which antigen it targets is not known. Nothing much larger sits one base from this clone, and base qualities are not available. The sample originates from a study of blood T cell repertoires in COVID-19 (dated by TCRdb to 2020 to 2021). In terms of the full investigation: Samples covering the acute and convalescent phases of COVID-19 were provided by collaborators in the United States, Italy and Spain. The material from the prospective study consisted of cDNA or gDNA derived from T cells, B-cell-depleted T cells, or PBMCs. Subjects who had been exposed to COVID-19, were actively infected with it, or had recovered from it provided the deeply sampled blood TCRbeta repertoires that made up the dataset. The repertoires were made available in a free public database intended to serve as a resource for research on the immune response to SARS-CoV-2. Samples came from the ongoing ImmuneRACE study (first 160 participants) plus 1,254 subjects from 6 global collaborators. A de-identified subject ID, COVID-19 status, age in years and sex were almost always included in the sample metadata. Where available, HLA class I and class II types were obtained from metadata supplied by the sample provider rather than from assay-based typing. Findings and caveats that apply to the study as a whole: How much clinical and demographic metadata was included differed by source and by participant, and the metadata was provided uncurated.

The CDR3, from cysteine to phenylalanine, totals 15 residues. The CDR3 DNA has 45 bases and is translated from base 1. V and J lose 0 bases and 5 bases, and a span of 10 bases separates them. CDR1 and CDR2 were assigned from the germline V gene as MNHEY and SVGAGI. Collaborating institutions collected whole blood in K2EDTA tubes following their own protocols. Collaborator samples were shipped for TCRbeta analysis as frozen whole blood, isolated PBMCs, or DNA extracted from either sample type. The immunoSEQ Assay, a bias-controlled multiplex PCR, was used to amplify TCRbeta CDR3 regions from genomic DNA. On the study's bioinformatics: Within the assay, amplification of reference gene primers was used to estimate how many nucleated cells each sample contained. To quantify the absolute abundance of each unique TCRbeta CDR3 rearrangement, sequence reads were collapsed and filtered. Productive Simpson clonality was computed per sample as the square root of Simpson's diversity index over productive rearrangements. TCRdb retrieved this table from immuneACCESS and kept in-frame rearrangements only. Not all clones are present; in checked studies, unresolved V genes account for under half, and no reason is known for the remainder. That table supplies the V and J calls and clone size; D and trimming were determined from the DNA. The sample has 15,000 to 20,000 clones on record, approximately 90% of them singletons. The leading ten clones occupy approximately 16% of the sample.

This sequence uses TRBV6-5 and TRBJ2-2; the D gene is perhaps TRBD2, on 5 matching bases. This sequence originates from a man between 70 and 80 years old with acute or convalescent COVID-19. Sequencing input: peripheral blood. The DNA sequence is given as TGTGCCAGCAGTTACTCCCGGACTGGGACCGGGGAGCTGTTTTTT. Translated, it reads CASSYSRTGTGELFF.